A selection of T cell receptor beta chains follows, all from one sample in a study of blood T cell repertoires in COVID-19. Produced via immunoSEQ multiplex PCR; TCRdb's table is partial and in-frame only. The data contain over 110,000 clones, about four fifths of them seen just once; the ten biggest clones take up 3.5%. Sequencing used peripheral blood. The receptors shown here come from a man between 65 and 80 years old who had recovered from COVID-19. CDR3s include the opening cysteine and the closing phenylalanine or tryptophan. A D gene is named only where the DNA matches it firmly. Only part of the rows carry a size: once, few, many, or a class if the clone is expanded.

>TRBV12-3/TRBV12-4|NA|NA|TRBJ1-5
TGTGCCAGCAGCTCGGGGGGATTGGCGCCCCAGCATTTT
CASSSGGLAPQHF
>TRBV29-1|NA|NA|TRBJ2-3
TGCAGCGTTGAAGTCAGGGGAGCAGATACGCAGTATTTT
CSVEVRGADTQYF
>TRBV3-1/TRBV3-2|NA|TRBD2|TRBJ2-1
TGTGCCAGCAGCGCCGGGACTAGCGGAGGGGCTTTGGATGAGCAGTTCTTC
CASSAGTSGGALDEQFF
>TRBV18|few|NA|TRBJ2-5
TGTGCCAGCTCACCGGGCCACCAGGGGCTAGAGACCCAGTACTTC
CASSPGHQGLETQYF
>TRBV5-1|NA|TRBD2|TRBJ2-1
TGCGCCAGCAGCTTGGGACTAGCGGATTACAATGAGCAGTTCTTC
CASSLGLADYNEQFF
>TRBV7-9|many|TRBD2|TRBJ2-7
TGTGCCAGCAGCCTCGGGAGGGGGTACGAGCAGTACTTC
CASSLGRGYEQYF
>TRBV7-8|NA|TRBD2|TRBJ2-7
TGTGCCAGCAGCTCACGTCGACTAGCGGGAGACGAGCAGTACTTC
CASSSRRLAGDEQYF
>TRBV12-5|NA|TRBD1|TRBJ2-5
TGTGCTAGTGCCGCGACAGGGTATCCGGAGACCCAGTACTTC
CASAATGYPETQYF
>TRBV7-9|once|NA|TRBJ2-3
TGTGCCAGCAGCCCGTTAGCGCAACGAGGGGATACGCAGTATTTT
CASSPLAQRGDTQYF
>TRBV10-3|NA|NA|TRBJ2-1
TGTGCCATCAGTGTGGGGGGGCCCAATGAGCAGTTCTTC
CAISVGGPNEQFF
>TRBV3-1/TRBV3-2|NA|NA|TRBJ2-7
TGTGCCAGCAGCCAAGGACTGTGGCCCAGCTTC
CASSQGLWPSF
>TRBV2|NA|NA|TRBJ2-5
TGTGCCACCTACCCCGGAGCCGGGACTCATAATCGGGAGACCCAGTACTTC
CATYPGAGTHNRETQYF
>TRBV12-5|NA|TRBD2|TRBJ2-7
TGTGCTAGTGGTTTGGGCAGCGGGAGCTTCGTTAGTGTGTTCGAGCAGTACTTC
CASGLGSGSFVSVFEQYF
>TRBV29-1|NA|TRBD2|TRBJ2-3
TGCAGCGGTAGTAGCGGGTCAACTAGCACAGATACGCAGTATTTT
CSGSSGSTSTDTQYF
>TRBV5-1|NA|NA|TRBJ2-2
TGCGCCAGCAGCTTGGGGCAGTCGAACACCGGGGAGCTGTTTTTT
CASSLGQSNTGELFF
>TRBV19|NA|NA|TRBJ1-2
TGTGCCAGTAGTGAGTGGGCGACAGAAGCTAACTATGGCTACACCTTC
CASSEWATEANYGYTF
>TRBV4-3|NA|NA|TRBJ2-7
TGCGCCAGCAGCCAGCCCTCGACAGGTATGGACGAGCAGTACTTC
CASSQPSTGMDEQYF
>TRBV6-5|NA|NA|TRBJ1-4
TGTGCCAGCAGTTACGGGACAAGTCAACTGTTTTTT
CASSYGTSQLFF
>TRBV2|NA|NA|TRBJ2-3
TGTGCCAGCAAAGTGGAGGGGGGGACGGATACGCAGTATTTT
CASKVEGGTDTQYF
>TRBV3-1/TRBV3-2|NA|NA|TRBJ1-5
TGTGCCAGCAGCCTCGGACAGAGCAATCAGCCCCAGCATTTT
CASSLGQSNQPQHF
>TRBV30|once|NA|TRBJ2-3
TGTGCCTGGAGTAACGCGCGTACAGATACGCAGTATTTT
CAWSNARTDTQYF
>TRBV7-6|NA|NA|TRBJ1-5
TGTGCCAGCAGCTTGGGAGAGCATAGCAATCAGCCCCAGCATTTT
CASSLGEHSNQPQHF
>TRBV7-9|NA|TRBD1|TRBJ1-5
TGTGCCAGCAGCTCTTCGACAGGGGGAGTTTGGCAGCCCCAGCATTTT
CASSSSTGGVWQPQHF
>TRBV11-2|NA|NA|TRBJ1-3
TGTGCCAGCAGCTTGATGAGGGTCGGGGGATCTGGAAACACCATATATTTT
CASSLMRVGGSGNTIYF
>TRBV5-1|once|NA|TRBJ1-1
TGCGCCAGCAGCTTCATGGGGGGGTACACTGAAGCTTTCTTT
CASSFMGGYTEAFF
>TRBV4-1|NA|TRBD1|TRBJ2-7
TGCGCCAGCAGTTTGGTAGGGGACAGGCCGATCTACGAGCAGTACTTC
CASSLVGDRPIYEQYF
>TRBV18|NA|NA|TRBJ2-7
TGTGCCAGCTCACCAAAGGACAACTCCTACGAGCAGTACTTC
CASSPKDNSYEQYF
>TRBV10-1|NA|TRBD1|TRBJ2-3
TGCGCCAGCAGTGAGACCACAGGGGGCAACTACTATACGCAGTATTTT
CASSETTGGNYYTQYF
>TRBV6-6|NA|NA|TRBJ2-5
TGTGCCAGCAAGTCGGGAATCCAAGAGACCCAGTACTTC
CASKSGIQETQYF
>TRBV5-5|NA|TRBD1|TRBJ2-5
TGTGCCAGCAGGTACCGGGACAGTGGTGAAGAGACCCAGTACTTC
CASRYRDSGEETQYF
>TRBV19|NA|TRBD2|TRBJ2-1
TGTGCCAGTAGTATCCCGGGACTAGCGGGAGATGAGCAGTTCTTC
CASSIPGLAGDEQFF
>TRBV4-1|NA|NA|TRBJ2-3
TGCGCCAGCAGCCAAAGAGGTAGCACAGATACGCAGTATTTT
CASSQRGSTDTQYF
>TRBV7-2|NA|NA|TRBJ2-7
TGTGCCAGCAGCTTAGGGGGACTCGAGTACTACGAGCAGTACTTC
CASSLGGLEYYEQYF
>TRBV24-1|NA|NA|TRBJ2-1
TGTGCCACCAGTGATGGGAAAAGGACAGACAATGAGCAGTTCTTC
CATSDGKRTDNEQFF
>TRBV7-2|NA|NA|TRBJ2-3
TGTGCCAGCAGCTTAGGACACAGGGTACCCACAGATACGCAGTATTTT
CASSLGHRVPTDTQYF
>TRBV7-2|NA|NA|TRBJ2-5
TGTGCCAGCAGCTCGCCCAGGGAGACCCAGTACTTC
CASSSPRETQYF
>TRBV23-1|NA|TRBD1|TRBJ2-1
TGCGCCAGCAGTCAACGGGACAGGGGCTCAAGGATGGCTGTGCCGCCCTCCTACAATGAGCAGTTCTTC
CASSQRDRGSRMAVPPSYNEQFF
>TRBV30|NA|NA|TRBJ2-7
TGTGCCTGGACCCCGACCGGCCGGGGGAGCTACTACGAGCAGTACTTC
CAWTPTGRGSYYEQYF
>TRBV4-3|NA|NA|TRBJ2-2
TGCGCCAGCAGCCAGGGAGCAGGAACCTCCGGGGAGCTGTTTTTT
CASSQGAGTSGELFF
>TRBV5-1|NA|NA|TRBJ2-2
TGCGCCAGCTCAGGGGAGGGCGGAACCGGGGAGCTGTTTTTT
CASSGEGGTGELFF
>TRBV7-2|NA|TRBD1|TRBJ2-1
TGTGCCAGCAGCTTATCAGGGGGTAACGCCAATGAGCAGTTCTTC
CASSLSGGNANEQFF
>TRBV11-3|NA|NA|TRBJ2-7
TGTGCCAGCAGCCCGGACACAGGCTACGAGCAGTACTTC
CASSPDTGYEQYF
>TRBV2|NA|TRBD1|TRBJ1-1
TGTGCCAGCAGTAGAACCGACAGGGTGAACACTGAAGCTTTCTTT
CASSRTDRVNTEAFF